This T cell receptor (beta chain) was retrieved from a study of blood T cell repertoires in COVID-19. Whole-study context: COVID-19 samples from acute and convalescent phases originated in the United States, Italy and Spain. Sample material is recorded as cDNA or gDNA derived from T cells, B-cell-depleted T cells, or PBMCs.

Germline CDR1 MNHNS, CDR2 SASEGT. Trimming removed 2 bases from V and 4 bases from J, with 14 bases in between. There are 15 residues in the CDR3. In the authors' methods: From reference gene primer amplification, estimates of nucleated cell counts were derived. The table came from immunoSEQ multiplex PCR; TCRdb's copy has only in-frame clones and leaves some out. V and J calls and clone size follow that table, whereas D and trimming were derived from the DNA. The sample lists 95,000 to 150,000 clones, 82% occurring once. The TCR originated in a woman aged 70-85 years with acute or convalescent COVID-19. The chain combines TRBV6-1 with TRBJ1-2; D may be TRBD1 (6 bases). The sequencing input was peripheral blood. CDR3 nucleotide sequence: TGTGCCAGCAGTGAAAACAGGGAGTCGGTCTATGGCTACACCTTC. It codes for CASSENRESVYGYTF.